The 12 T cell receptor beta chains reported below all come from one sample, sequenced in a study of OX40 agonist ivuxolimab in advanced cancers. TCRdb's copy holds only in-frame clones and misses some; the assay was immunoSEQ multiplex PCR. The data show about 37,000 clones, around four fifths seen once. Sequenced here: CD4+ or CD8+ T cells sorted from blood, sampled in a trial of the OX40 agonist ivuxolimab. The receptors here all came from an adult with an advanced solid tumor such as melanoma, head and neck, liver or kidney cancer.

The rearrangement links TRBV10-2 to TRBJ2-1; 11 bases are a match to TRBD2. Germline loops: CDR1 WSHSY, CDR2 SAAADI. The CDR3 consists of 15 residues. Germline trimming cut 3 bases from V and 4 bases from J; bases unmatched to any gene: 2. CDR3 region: CASSDLAGGYNEQFF. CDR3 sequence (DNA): TGCGCCAGCAGTGATCTAGCGGGGGGTTACAATGAGCAGTTCTTC.

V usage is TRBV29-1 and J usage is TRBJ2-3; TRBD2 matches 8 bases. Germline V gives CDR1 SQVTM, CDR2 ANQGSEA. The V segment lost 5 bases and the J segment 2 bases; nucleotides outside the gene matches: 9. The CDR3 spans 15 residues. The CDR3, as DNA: TGCAGCGTTACCGGGACTAGAGGGACCACAGATACGCAGTATTTT. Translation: CSVTGTRGTTDTQYF.

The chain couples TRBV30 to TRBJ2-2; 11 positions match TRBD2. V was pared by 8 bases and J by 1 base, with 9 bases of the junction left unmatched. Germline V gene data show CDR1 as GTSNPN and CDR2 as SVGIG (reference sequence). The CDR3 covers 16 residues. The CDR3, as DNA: TGTGCCGGTCGACCTGGGACTAGCGGGAACACCGGGGAGCTGTTTTTT. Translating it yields CAGRPGTSGNTGELFF.

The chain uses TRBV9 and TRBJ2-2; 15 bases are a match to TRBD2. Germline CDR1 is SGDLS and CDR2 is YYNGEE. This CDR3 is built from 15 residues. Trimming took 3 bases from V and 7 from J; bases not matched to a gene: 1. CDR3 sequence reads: CASSGTSGRVGELFF. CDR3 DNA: TGTGCCAGCAGCGGGACTAGCGGGAGGGTCGGGGAGCTGTTTTTT.

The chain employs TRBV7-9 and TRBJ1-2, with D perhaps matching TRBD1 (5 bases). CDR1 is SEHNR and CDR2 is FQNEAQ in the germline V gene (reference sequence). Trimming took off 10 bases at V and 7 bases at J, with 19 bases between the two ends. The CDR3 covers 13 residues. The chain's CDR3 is CAIQVGSLSGYTF. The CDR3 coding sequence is TGTGCCATACAGGTGGGGTCTCTAAGTGGCTACACCTTC.

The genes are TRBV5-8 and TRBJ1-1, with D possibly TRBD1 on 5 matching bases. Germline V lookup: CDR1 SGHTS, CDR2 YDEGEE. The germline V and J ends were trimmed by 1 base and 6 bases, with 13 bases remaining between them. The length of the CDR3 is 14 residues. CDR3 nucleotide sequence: TGTGCCAGCAGCTTGTTATCAGGGAAGGCTGAAGCTTTCTTT. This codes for CASSLLSGKAEAFF.

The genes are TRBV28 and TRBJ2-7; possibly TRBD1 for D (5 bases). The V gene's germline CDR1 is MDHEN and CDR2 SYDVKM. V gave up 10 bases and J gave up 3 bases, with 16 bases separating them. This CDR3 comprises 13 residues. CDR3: CATERGSGYEQYF. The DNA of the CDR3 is TGTGCCACCGAAAGGGGATCAGGCTACGAGCAGTACTTC.

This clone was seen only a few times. The CDR3 nucleotides are TGTGCCAGCAGTTTTAAGGGGTACCCCTTTAATTCACCCCTCCACTTT. It translates to CASSFKGYPFNSPLHF. The V and J genes are TRBV6-5 and TRBJ1-6, with a possible D match to TRBD1 (5 bases). V was pared by 4 bases and J by 6 bases, with 16 bases between. CDR3 size: 16 residues. CDR1 MNHEY and CDR2 SVGAGI come from the germline V gene.

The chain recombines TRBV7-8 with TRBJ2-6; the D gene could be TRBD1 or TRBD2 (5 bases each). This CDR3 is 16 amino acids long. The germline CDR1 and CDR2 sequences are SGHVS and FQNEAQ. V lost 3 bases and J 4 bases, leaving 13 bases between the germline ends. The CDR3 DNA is TGTGCCAGCAGCTTGCCGAGGGGCGGCGGGGCCAACGTCCTGACTTTC. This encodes CASSLPRGGGANVLTF.

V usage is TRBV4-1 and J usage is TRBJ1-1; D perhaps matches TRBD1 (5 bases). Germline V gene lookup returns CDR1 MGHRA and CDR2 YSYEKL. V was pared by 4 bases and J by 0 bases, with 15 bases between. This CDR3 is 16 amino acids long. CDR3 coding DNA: TGCGCCAGCAGCCCTCCCGGGGCAGGCATGAACACTGAAGCTTTCTTT. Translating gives CASSPPGAGMNTEAFF.

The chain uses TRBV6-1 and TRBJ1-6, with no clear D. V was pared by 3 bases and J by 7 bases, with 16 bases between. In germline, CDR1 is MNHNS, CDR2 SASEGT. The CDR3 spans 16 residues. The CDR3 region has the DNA TGTGCCAGCAGTGAGGGATCATACCCGGGGAATTCACCCCTCCACTTT. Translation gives CASSEGSYPGNSPLHF.

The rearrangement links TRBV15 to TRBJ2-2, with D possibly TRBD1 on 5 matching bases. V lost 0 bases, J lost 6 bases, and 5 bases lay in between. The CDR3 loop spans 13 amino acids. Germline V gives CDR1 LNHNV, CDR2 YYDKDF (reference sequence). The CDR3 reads CATSREGAGELFF. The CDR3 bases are TGTGCCACCAGCAGAGAAGGGGCCGGGGAGCTGTTTTTT.